This entry lists 2 T cell receptor beta chains sequenced from one sample in a study of long-term antiretroviral therapy in people with HIV. Survey-level resolution applied to immunoSEQ assay v3.0. Libraries were prepared by immunoSEQ multiplex PCR; TCRdb keeps only in-frame clonotypes and omits some of them. The repertoire has 32,000 or so clones, around 85% of them found once; the top ten carry just under 4.5%. The specimen comprised unsorted PBMCs, sampled roughly 3.5 years after starting antiretroviral therapy. These receptors originate from a man between 18 and 35 years old with HIV.

The genes are TRBV19 and TRBJ2-7, with TRBD2 as a possible D gene (7 bases). This CDR3 is built from 12 residues. Germline V gene data show CDR1 as LNHDA and CDR2 as SQIVND (reference sequence). The V gene lost 7 bases and the J gene lost 6 bases, with 13 bases spanning the gap. Here the CDR3 DNA reads TGTGCCAGTAATCTGAGGGGGGGCGAGCAGTACTTC. Encoded protein: CASNLRGGEQYF.

The V and J genes are TRBV7-2 and TRBJ1-1; D is perhaps TRBD1 (6 bases). Germline V CDR1 and CDR2: SGHTA, FQGNSA. Trimming stripped 5 bases from V and 11 bases from J, with 18 bases between. This CDR3 is built from 13 residues. The CDR3 loop reads CASSVSGAPRAFF. The CDR3 DNA reads TGTGCCAGCAGCGTGTCAGGGGCCCCCCGTGCTTTCTTT.